What follows are 14 T cell receptor beta chains derived from one specimen sequenced in a study of T-cell reconstitution after alpha-beta-depleted transplantation in children. Library preparation (for TCRbeta) was performed with unique molecular identifiers. TCRdb recomputed calls from the PCR reads with MiXCR, one row per CDR3 protein. Among roughly 490,000 distinct CDR3 sequences listed, roughly 10% were seen once. This specimen consisted of PBMCs, mostly from graft donor cells, obtained 180 days after TCRalphabeta/CD19-depleted stem cell transplant. Receptors were obtained from a female patient between 2 and 15 years old who had a stem cell transplant for aplastic anemia, so the T cells may come from the graft donor.

The CDR3 DNA follows: TGCGCCAGCAGCTCCCGGGACAGGGGTGTTTCTGGCTACACCTTC. Its protein is CASSSRDRGVSGYTF. The V call is TRBV5-1, the J call TRBJ1-2, with TRBD1 matching 10 bases. Germline V gene sequence: CDR1 SGHRS, CDR2 YFSETQ. V lost 3 bases to trimming and J lost 7 bases; unmatched junction nucleotides: 9. The CDR3 is made up of 15 amino acids. The full variable domain, with the rest looked up from reference TRBV5-1 and TRBJ1-2, is KAGVTQTPRYLIKTRGQQVTLSCSPISGHRSVSWYQQTPGQGLQFLFEYFSETQRNKGNFPGRFSGRQFSNSRSEMNVSTLELGDSALYLCASSSRDRGVSGYTFGSGTRLTVV.

At least ten counts were recorded for this clonotype. The chain has TRBV7-2 and TRBJ2-5; 10 nucleotides align to TRBD2. V lost 5 bases and J lost 3; bases outside the gene matches: 3. The CDR3 spans 14 residues. Germline values: CDR1 SGHTA, CDR2 FQGNSA. The chain's CDR3 is CASSLGLAEETQYF. DNA of the CDR3: TGTGCCAGCAGCCTCGGACTAGCGGAAGAGACCCAGTACTTC. Variable domain in full (rest from reference TRBV7-2 and TRBJ2-5): GAGVSQSPSNKVTEKGKDVELRCDPISGHTALYWYRQSLGQGLEFLIYFQGNSAPDKSGLPSDRFSAERTGGSVSTLTIQRTQQEDSAVYLCASSLGLAEETQYFGPGTRLLVL.

In its sample, this clonotype was seen many times. The genes are TRBV20-1 and TRBJ2-1; 7 positions match TRBD1. Trimming took 1 base from V and 0 from J; bases not matched to a gene: 0. Per germline, CDR1 DFQATT and CDR2 SNEGSKA (reference sequence). This CDR3 comprises 14 residues. This chain's CDR3 is CSARGQGSYNEQFF. The CDR3 bases are TGCAGTGCTAGAGGACAGGGCTCCTACAATGAGCAGTTCTTC.

This clonotype was detected a few times. The chain is built from TRBV29-1 and TRBJ2-6; TRBD1 might be the D (6 bases). CDR3 size: 14 residues. Between the trimmed V and J ends, which lost 6 bases and 1 base, there was a span of 10 bases. CDR1 and CDR2 from the germline V gene are SQVTM and ANQGSEA. In DNA form, the CDR3 reads TGCAGCGTGACTACAGGGTCTGGGGCCAACGTCCTGACTTTC. Protein: CSVTTGSGANVLTF.

The chain has TRBV29-1 and TRBJ2-1; TRBD2 agrees at 8 bases. CDR1 and CDR2 (germline): SQVTM, ANQGSEA. Trimming at V came to 3 bases and at J to 5 bases, leaving 15 bases not matched to a gene. The CDR3 is made up of 17 amino acids. CDR3 sequence (DNA): TGCAGCGTTGAGAGGTCCCCGGGACTAGGCCCTAACAATGAGCAGTTCTTC. Encoded protein: CSVERSPGLGPNNEQFF.

This sequence joins TRBV19 and TRBJ2-1; a weak D match, TRBD2 (5 bases). Germline V gene lookup returns CDR1 LNHDA and CDR2 SQIVND (reference sequence). CDR3 length: 17 residues. Trimming pared 4 bases from V and 2 bases from J, leaving 18 bases between. The CDR3 region is CASSKVGSGAPYNEQFF. For the CDR3, the DNA is TGTGCCAGTAGTAAGGTGGGAAGCGGTGCCCCCTACAATGAGCAGTTCTTC.

This clonotype was seen a handful of times. V and J are TRBV28 and TRBJ1-2; no firm D call. This CDR3 region has 12 residues. Trimming shortened V by 6 bases and J by 8 bases, and 13 bases separated the two germline ends. Germline assignment: CDR1 MDHEN and CDR2 SYDVKM. CDR3 DNA sequence: TGTGCCAGCAGCGTACCGTCGGGGGGCTACACCTTC. This translates into CASSVPSGGYTF.

This clonotype was counted only a few times. The V gene is TRBV20-1, the J gene TRBJ1-2; D unresolved. The CDR3 is 12 amino acids. Germline values: CDR1 DFQATT, CDR2 SNEGSKA (reference sequence). V lost 3 bases, J lost 6 bases, and 11 bases lay in between. CDR3 in DNA: TGCAGTGCTAGCGTGGGGATCCATGGCTACACCTTC. Protein: CSASVGIHGYTF.

This chain uses TRBV7-2 with TRBJ2-7; tentative D call: TRBD1 (8 bases). Per germline, CDR1 SGHTA and CDR2 FQGNSA. This CDR3 region has 14 residues. V lost 1 base to trimming and J lost 5 bases, with 12 bases between them. The CDR3 here is CASSLDRGGHEQYF. CDR3 DNA sequence: TGTGCCAGCAGCTTAGACAGGGGGGGCCACGAGCAGTACTTC.

The V call is TRBV5-1, the J call TRBJ2-1; D is undetermined. Germline V CDR1 and CDR2: SGHRS, YFSETQ. V lost 3 bases, J lost 1 base, and 11 bases lay in between. The CDR3 covers 15 residues. In DNA form, the CDR3 reads TGCGCCAGCAGCTACCCAGAGTGGTCCTACAATGAGCAGTTCTTC. Amino acid sequence: CASSYPEWSYNEQFF.

This clonotype was observed a handful of times. V and J are TRBV28 and TRBJ1-2, with unresolved D. The CDR3 extends over 14 amino acids. V was pared by 1 base and J by 1 base, with 7 bases between. Germline V gene data show CDR1 as MDHEN and CDR2 as SYDVKM. In DNA form, the CDR3 reads TGTGCCAGCAGTTTATCTGGACTTAACTATGGCTACACCTTC. This encodes CASSLSGLNYGYTF.

This clonotype was counted only a few times. V usage is TRBV11-2 and J usage is TRBJ2-1, with 10 nucleotides matching TRBD2. Trimming cost V 4 bases and J 7 bases; bases outside gene matches: 10. The CDR3 is 16 amino acids. CDR1 is SGHAT, CDR2 FQNNGV, per germline. CDR3 in DNA: TGTGCCAGCAGCTCCCTTGGTCTAGCGGGAGTAAATGAGCAGTTCTTC. Protein product: CASSSLGLAGVNEQFF. The variable domain in full, with the rest retrieved from reference TRBV11-2 and TRBJ2-1, is EAGVAQSPRYKIIEKRQSVAFWCNPISGHATLYWYQQILGQGPKLLIQFQNNGVVDDSQLPKDRFSAERLKGVDSTLKIQPAKLEDSAVYLCASSSLGLAGVNEQFFGPGTRLTVL.

This clonotype was counted only a few times. The chain links TRBV4-3 to TRBJ2-7; 9 positions agree with TRBD1. Germline assignment: CDR1 LGHNA and CDR2 YSLEER. Trimming took 11 bases from V and 4 from J; bases not matched to a gene: 15. This CDR3 comprises 15 residues. CDR3: CAQSGTGRWGYEQYF. CDR3 nucleotide sequence: TGCGCCCAATCCGGGACAGGGCGGTGGGGATACGAGCAGTACTTC.

This clonotype was observed a few times. The V call is TRBV10-3, the J call TRBJ2-7; D uncertain. CDR3 length: 11 amino acids. The germline CDR1 and CDR2 sequences are ENHRY and SYGVKD. The V gene lost 0 bases and the J gene lost 9 bases, with 6 bases spanning the gap. The CDR3: CAISESGGQYF. Written as DNA, the CDR3 is TGTGCCATCAGTGAGTCCGGCGGGCAGTACTTC.